The source of this T cell receptor beta chain is a study of identical twins. TCRdb called the 5' RACE reads again in MiXCR, with one record for every CDR3 protein. The top ten clones hold 1.5% to 2% of a sample with 700,000 to 950,000 distinct CDR3 sequences, roughly an eighth of them seen once. The CDR3 is 19 amino acids. A few counts support this clonotype. An end of the junction does not agree with germline; a read error may underlie this. These data were also filed under a second study, of yellow fever vaccine responses in identical twins.

The chain has TRBV12-3 or TRBV12-4 and TRBJ2-6; D is unresolved. Sequenced: PBMCs. The sequence derives from a woman aged 18-29 years in good health. CDR3 nucleotide sequence: TGTGCCTGCAGTTTAGAACCCCAGGTCCAGTCGACTGGGGCCAACGTCCTGACTTTC. It translates to CACSLEPQVQSTGANVLTF.